Listed below are T cell receptor beta chains from one sample, sequenced in a study of vaccination and CD4 T cells after COVID-19. These receptors' targets are unknown. TCRdb reanalysed the PCR reads using MiXCR and keeps one entry per CDR3 protein. The top ten clones hold about 8.9% of a sample with roughly 20,000 distinct CDR3 sequences, approximately 52% of them seen once. Sequenced material: CD4+ T cells from blood, cultured in vitro. Source of these receptors: a human donor who had recovered from COVID-19. The CDR3 runs from the conserved cysteine through the conserved F or W. The order of the fields is J gene, D gene, clone size, V gene, CDR3 DNA, CDR3 protein. D genes are given only for firm matches. The size field is filled for only some rows; it gives once, few, many or a size class.

TRBJ2-3 | TRBD2 | . | TRBV20-1 | TGCAGTGCTAGGATAGTAGCGGGGGGGCCGGGAGATACGCAGTATTTT | CSARIVAGGPGDTQYF
TRBJ1-6 | . | few | TRBV28 | TGTGCCAGCAGTTCCCAGGGGTTCTATTCACCCCTCCACTTT | CASSSQGFYSPLHF
TRBJ1-1 | . | few | TRBV27 | TGTGCCAGCTCGGTGGGTATGTACACTGAAGCTTTCTTT | CASSVGMYTEAFF
TRBJ1-2 | TRBD1 | . | TRBV7-9 | TGTGCCAGCAGCCCGGGACAGGGCCATAACTATGGCTACACCTTC | CASSPGQGHNYGYTF
TRBJ1-6 | TRBD1 | . | TRBV28 | TGTGCCAGCAGGTCGGGACAGTCAGTAATCTACTATAATTCACCCCTCCACTTT | CASRSGQSVIYYNSPLHF
TRBJ2-5 | . | . | TRBV27 | TGTGCCAGCAGTAAGGGGGATCAAGAGACCCAGTACTTC | CASSKGDQETQYF
TRBJ2-3 | . | few | TRBV12-3/TRBV12-4 | TGTGCCAGCAGTTGGGGCAGTTTGACAGATACGCAGTATTTT | CASSWGSLTDTQYF
TRBJ1-1 | . | . | TRBV3-1 | TGTGCCAGCAGCCAAGTTCAAGGGGCCCCCAACACTGAAGCTTTCTTT | CASSQVQGAPNTEAFF
TRBJ1-1 | . | few | TRBV7-9 | TGTGCCAGCAGCCCGACAGGTCTGAAGAACACTGAAGCTTTCTTT | CASSPTGLKNTEAFF
TRBJ2-5 | . | . | TRBV12-3/TRBV12-4 | TGTGCCAGCACCCCTTCTGGGCTAGCGTTTCAATCTCAAGAGACCCAGTACTTC | CASTPSGLAFQSQETQYF
TRBJ1-2 | . | few | TRBV24-1 | TGTGCCACCACTAGGGAACCTAACTATGGCTACACCTTC | CATTREPNYGYTF
TRBJ2-5 | TRBD1 | . | TRBV6-5 | TGTGCCAGCAGTTTCCCCGGGGACAGAGTGTACCAAGAGACCCAGTACTTC | CASSFPGDRVYQETQYF
TRBJ1-2 | . | few | TRBV6-2/TRBV6-3 | TGTGCCAGCAGTTACAAGCCCAATACTTGGGGCTATGGCTACACCTTC | CASSYKPNTWGYGYTF
TRBJ2-7 | . | . | TRBV21-1 | TGTGCCAGCAGTCAACACCTTACTCTCGGCGAGCAGTACTTC | CASSQHLTLGEQYF
TRBJ2-3 | . | . | TRBV6-1 | TGTGCCAGCATTTCAAATCCGGGAAGGGGCCGAAAAGATACGCAGTATTTT | CASISNPGRGRKDTQYF
TRBJ1-2 | TRBD1 | . | TRBV19 | TGTGCCAGTAGTACCCCGGGCAGGGGGGTCTATGGCTACACCTTC | CASSTPGRGVYGYTF
TRBJ2-4 | . | . | TRBV28 | TGTGCCAGCTCCCTACCAGGGGAGGACATTCAGTACTTC | CASSLPGEDIQYF
TRBJ2-3 | . | . | TRBV5-1 | TGCGCCAGCAGCGGGGGAGACAGGTTCACAGATACGCAGTATTTT | CASSGGDRFTDTQYF
TRBJ2-2 | . | . | TRBV28 | TGTGCCAGCAGTTTGACAGGGAGGGCCGGGGAGCTGTTTTTT | CASSLTGRAGELFF
TRBJ2-7 | TRBD1 | . | TRBV6-1 | TGTGCCAGCAGTGAAGAAATAGGGACAGCCTCCTACGAGCAGTACTTC | CASSEEIGTASYEQYF
TRBJ2-1 | TRBD2 | . | TRBV6-5 | TGTGCCAGCAGTTATCTAGCGGGGGGAGGCAATGAGCAGTTCTTC | CASSYLAGGGNEQFF
TRBJ1-1 | TRBD1 | . | TRBV6-1 | TGTGCCAGCAACGACAGGGTGAACACTGAAGCTTTCTTT | CASNDRVNTEAFF
TRBJ2-5 | TRBD2 | . | TRBV7-8 | TGTGCCAGCAGCTTAAATTGGGCGGGGGGGGAGACCCAGTACTTC | CASSLNWAGGETQYF
TRBJ1-5 | . | medium-sized | TRBV18 | TGTGCCAGCTCAGGACGCCCCCGGGATCAGCCCCAGCATTTT | CASSGRPRDQPQHF
TRBJ1-4 | TRBD1 | . | TRBV10-1 | TGCGCCAGCAGTGGGATCCAGGGGGCGAGGGGTGAAAAACTGTTTTTT | CASSGIQGARGEKLFF
TRBJ2-1 | TRBD2 | . | TRBV10-3 | TGTGCCATCAGTGAGCCTGGACTAGCGACCTACAATGAGCAGTTCTTC | CAISEPGLATYNEQFF
TRBJ2-7 | . | . | TRBV4-3 | TGCGCCAGCAGCCATGCGGACAGCCGTCTCCCCCGATCCTACGAGCAGTACTTC | CASSHADSRLPRSYEQYF
TRBJ2-6 | . | . | TRBV4-3 | TGCGCCAGCAGCCCCAGGCTGGGGAGCTCTGGGGCCAACGTCCTGACTTTC | CASSPRLGSSGANVLTF
TRBJ2-2 | . | . | TRBV7-3 | TGTGCCAGCAGATCAGGAAACACCGGGGAGCTGTTTTTT | CASRSGNTGELFF
TRBJ2-2 | . | . | TRBV6-1 | TGTGCCAGCAGTGTGATAAACACCGGGGAGCTGTTTTTT | CASSVINTGELFF
TRBJ2-7 | . | few | TRBV6-2/TRBV6-3 | TGTGCCAGCAGTTCAGGACAGCGGGTCGAGCAGTACTTC | CASSSGQRVEQYF
TRBJ2-5 | . | . | TRBV5-1 | TGCGCCAGCAGCACCGGGACCGGATCAAGTGAGACCCAGTACTTC | CASSTGTGSSETQYF
TRBJ2-7 | . | . | TRBV7-9 | TGTGCCAGCAGCTTTAGACGAACCTCCTACGAGCAGTACTTC | CASSFRRTSYEQYF
TRBJ2-5 | TRBD2 | few | TRBV20-1 | TGCAGTGCTAGACTACCGGGGGGGCGGGTAGAGACCCAGTACTTC | CSARLPGGRVETQYF
TRBJ1-5 | . | . | TRBV7-2 | TGTGCCAGCAGCTTAATAAGGGATCAGCCCCAGCATTTT | CASSLIRDQPQHF
TRBJ1-1 | . | few | TRBV12-3/TRBV12-4 | TGTGCCAGCACAACCCATGGCTCTGAAGCTTTCTTT | CASTTHGSEAFF
TRBJ2-1 | . | few | TRBV6-2/TRBV6-3 | TGTGCCAGCAGTTATAATGCGGCCGAGCAGTTCTTC | CASSYNAAEQFF
TRBJ1-2 | . | . | TRBV12-3/TRBV12-4 | TGTGCCAGCACCATACACCGTGAGGTCTATGGCTACACCTTC | CASTIHREVYGYTF